This TCR beta chain came from a study of T cell responses to AZD1222 COVID-19 vaccine. From germline, CDR1 is SGHNT and CDR2 YENEEA. CDR3 length equals 14 residues. V lost 3 bases, J lost 0 bases, and 0 bases stayed unmatched. Profiled with immunoSEQ multiplex PCR; TCRdb holds only in-frame clones, not every one. Of 120,000 or so clones in the sample, 90% were seen once. Note on this clone: Other DNA sequences in this sample translate to the same CDR3.

The chain couples TRBV11-3 to TRBJ2-3, with 7 nucleotides matching TRBD2. The origin of this receptor is an adult in good health. Sequencing used peripheral blood, obtained on day 0 of MenACWY control vaccination. The CDR3 loop is CASSLTSSTDTQYF. For the CDR3, the DNA is TGTGCCAGCAGCTTGACTAGCAGCACAGATACGCAGTATTTT.